This record covers a single TCR beta chain. This specimen comes from a study of OX40 agonist ivuxolimab in advanced cancers. Germline V gene sequence: CDR1 LNHDA, CDR2 SQIVND (reference sequence). Trimming at V came to 9 bases and at J to 9 bases, leaving 7 bases not matched to a gene. The CDR3 has 13 residues. The repertoire was sequenced with immunoSEQ multiplex PCR; TCRdb's copy has only in-frame clones and lacks some. The top ten hold about 17% of the sample, which has under 95,000 clones, approximately 84% seen once. The origin of this receptor is an adult with an advanced solid tumor such as melanoma, head and neck, liver or kidney cancer. Sequencing used CD4+ or CD8+ T cells sorted from blood, obtained in a trial of the OX40 agonist ivuxolimab. This chain connects TRBV19 to TRBJ2-1; TRBD1 agrees at 11 bases. CDR3 in amino acids: CASQGQGVSEQFF. CDR3 nucleotides: TGTGCCAGCCAGGGACAGGGGGTTAGTGAGCAGTTCTTC.